The clone carrying this T cell receptor (beta chain) showed up just a few times. These data originate in a study of T cell repertoires in cytomegalovirus infection. TCRdb reprocessed the reads with MiXCR, giving one entry per CDR3 protein. The sample includes some 450,000 distinct CDR3 sequences, 30% to 40% of them seen just once. Losses at the gene ends were 7 bases for V and 9 bases for J; bases not matched to a gene: 21. This CDR3 contains 17 residues. The TCR was taken from a human donor in good health (CMV status not recorded). Some clones in this sample may be carry-over from other donors' samples. Sequencing was performed on PBMCs. This chain connects TRBV12-3 or TRBV12-4 to TRBJ1-5; 7 nucleotides line up with TRBD1. CDR3 amino acids: CASTDSTGRVISRPQHF. CDR3 nucleotides: TGTGCCAGCACCGATTCGACAGGGCGGGTAATCAGTCGGCCCCAGCATTTT.